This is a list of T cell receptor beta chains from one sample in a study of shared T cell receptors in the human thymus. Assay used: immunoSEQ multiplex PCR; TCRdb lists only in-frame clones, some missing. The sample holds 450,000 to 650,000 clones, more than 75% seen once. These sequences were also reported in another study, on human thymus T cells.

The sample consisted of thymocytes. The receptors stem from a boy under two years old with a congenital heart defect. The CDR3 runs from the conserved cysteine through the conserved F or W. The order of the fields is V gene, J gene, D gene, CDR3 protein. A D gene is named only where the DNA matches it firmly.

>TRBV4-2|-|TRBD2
CASSQVGDSGRADYEQYF
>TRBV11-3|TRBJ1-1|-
CASSLEGSHPPGDTEAFF
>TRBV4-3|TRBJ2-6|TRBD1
CASSQDRQGAHAGANVLTF
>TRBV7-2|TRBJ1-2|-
CASSLSDSPVNYGYTF
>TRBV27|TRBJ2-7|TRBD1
CASSPGTGGIYEQYF
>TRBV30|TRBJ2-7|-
CAWRGMGAKSYEQYF
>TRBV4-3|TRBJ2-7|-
CASSQDREGGHEQYF
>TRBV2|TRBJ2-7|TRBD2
CASSLWVAGGPYEQYF
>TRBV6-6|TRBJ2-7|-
CASSRGGPYEQYF
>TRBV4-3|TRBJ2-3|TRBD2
CASSQAPSGRAPDTQYF
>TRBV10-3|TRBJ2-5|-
CAISESSLETQYF
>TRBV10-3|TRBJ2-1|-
CAISESPSAYNEQFF
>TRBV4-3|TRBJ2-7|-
CASSQDPSVHSHPYEQYF
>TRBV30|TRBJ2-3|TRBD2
CAWSSLAGGSDTQYF
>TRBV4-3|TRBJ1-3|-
CASSQDPHGSGNTIYF
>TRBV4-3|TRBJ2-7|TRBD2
CASSPRTSGRGSYEQYF
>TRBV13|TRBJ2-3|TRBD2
CASSLGGGPRDTQYF
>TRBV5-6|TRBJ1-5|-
CASSNWGHINQPQHF
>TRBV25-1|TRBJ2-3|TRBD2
CASSGSAGGTDTQYF
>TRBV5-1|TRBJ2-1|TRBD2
CASSGGTGLAGDTEQFF
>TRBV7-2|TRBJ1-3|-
CASSFSSDSSGNTIYF
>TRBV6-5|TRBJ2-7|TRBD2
CASSYSRPAGEREQYF
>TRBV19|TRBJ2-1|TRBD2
CASSMREGSYNEQFF
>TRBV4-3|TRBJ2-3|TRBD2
CASSQDGRAGSTDTQYF
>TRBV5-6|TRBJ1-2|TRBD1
CASSCQTGFYGYTF
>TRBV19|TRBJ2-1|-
CASSPDGPLAYEQFF
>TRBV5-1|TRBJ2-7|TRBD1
CASSGDRAPYEQYF
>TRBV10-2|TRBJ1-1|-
CASSKGRVPFF
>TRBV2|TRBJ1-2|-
CASSGRQIYGYTF
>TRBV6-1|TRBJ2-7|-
CASTPQGGYGYEQYF
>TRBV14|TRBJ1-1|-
CASSQGARGSNTEAFF
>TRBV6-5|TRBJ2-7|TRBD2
CASSKTSGSYEQYF
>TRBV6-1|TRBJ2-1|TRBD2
CASSDGTSGREQFF
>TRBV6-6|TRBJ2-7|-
CASSYPPRFGHEQYF
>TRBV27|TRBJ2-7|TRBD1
CASSLRTGMSEQYF
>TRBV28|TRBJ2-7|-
CASSLGPARGYEQYF
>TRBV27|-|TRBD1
CASSRIPGQPSEQYF
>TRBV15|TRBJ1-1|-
CATSREGREDTEAFF
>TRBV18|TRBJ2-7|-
CASSLGISYEQYF
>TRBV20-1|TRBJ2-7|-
CSALAGEQYF